This T cell receptor beta chain was sequenced during a study of metastatic and nonmetastatic thyroid tumors. Study as a whole: Repertoires were compared across blood and tumor or nodule tissue from malignant and benign thyroid patients. Study observations and caveats: Significantly greater TCR beta diversity was reportedly found in malignant thyroid tumors than in benign nodules (in blood and tumor).

No patient had received any treatment before thyroid surgery. This clone was counted a few times. The antigen is undetermined. In the original workflow: Between-group CDR3 differences, defined by clinicopathological status, yielded a distant-metastasis classifier for papillary thyroid cancer. TCRdb re-analyzed the PCR reads using MiXCR. It is TCRdb's table, rather than the study itself, that gives the V and J calls and clone size. The sample has approximately 21,000 clones; around 16% are singletons. The receptor was isolated from a male donor with papillary thyroid cancer or a benign thyroid nodule (not recorded which). Some clones in this sample may be carry-over from other donors' samples. The sequenced sample was blood.

In DNA, the CDR3 is TGTGCCAGCAGTTGGACTAGCAGCCCGTGGGATACGCAGTATTTT. Protein: CASSWTSSPWDTQYF. The rearrangement joins TRBV27 to TRBJ2-3, with 8 bases matching TRBD2. Losses at the gene ends were 4 bases for V and 6 bases for J; bases not matched to a gene: 9. Germline loops: CDR1 MNHEY, CDR2 SMNVEV (reference sequence). There are 15 residues in the CDR3.